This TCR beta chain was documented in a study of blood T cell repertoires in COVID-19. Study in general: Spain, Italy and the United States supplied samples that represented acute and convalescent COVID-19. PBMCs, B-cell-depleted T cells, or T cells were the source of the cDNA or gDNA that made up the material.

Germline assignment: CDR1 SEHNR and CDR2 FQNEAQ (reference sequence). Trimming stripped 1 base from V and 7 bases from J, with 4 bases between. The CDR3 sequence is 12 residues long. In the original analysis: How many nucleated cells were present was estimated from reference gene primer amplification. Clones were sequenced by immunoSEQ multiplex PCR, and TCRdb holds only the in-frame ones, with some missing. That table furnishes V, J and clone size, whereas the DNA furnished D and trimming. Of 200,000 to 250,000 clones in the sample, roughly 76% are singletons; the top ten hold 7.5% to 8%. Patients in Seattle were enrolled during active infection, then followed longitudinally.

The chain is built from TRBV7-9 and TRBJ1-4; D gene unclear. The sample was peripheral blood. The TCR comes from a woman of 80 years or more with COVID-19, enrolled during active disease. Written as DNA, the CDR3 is TGTGCCAGCAGCTTAGTTAGTGAAAAACTGTTTTTT. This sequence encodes CASSLVSEKLFF.